The entry below describes one T cell receptor beta chain. It lacks a known antigen. No per-base quality is available; no much larger clone lies one base away. Libraries were made using the immunoSEQ multiplex PCR assay. For the multiplex PCR, a mixture combining 60 forward primers for TCR Vbeta segments and 13 reverse primers for TCR Jbeta segments was used. A multiplex PCR assay on genomic DNA amplified the CDR3 region of rearranged TCR beta genes. The amplified TCR beta libraries were sequenced on the Illumina HiSeq System as 87-base-pair reads. Per the original workflow: A later analysis counted approximately 84 million unique TCR beta chains across the approximately 700 repertoires, and 10 million to 12 million of these chains were shared by at least two donors. Raw reads were error-corrected and collapsed into unique sequences with a nearest-neighbor algorithm that merged closely related sequences to remove PCR and sequencing errors. To assign V, D and J gene segments, CDR3 sequences were aligned to IMGT reference sequences. Each retained sequence needed at least a six-nucleotide match to both a V gene segment and a J gene segment. Rearrangements were classified as productive when the CDR3 lacked stop codons and remained in frame with V and J, and all other rearrangements were classified as non-productive. Following IMGT convention, CDR3 was defined as the stretch from the second conserved V-encoded cysteine up to the conserved J-encoded phenylalanine. The earlier analysis of 587 of the donors excluded sequences that lacked an unambiguous match to a single V gene segment. An earlier analysis of 500 to 600 of the donors classified V segments as functional when productive rearrangements were above 56.7% and as segregating when the standard deviation between donors was above 5%. A statistical classification framework was built to diagnose cytomegalovirus status from the catalog of TCR beta chain sequences. In a later analysis, TCR nucleotide sequences were compared against IMGT/GENE-DB human TR gene sequences so that V and J genes could be assigned. A later analysis assigned CDR3 sequences and most-parsimonious VDJ recombination scenarios with the TCRdist pipeline. In a later analysis, each TCR beta chain was defined by its CDR3 amino acid sequence together with its V-gene family, and reads lacking a unique V-gene family were excluded. As a way to deal with suspected cross-contamination and a sequencing artifact, a later analysis dropped 450 to 600 nucleotide sequences that were highly shared and had low generation probability. A later analysis calculated a clonal expansion index for each public chain from normalized within-repertoire ranks of inferred template counts. In a later analysis, generation probabilities were computed using a VDJ recombination model fitted to out-of-frame rearrangements, and the results were checked against IGoR. A later analysis scored TCR-TCR, TCR-HLA and TCR-CMV co-occurrence with hypergeometric tests, applying a repertoire-size bias correction to TCR pairs. In a later analysis, false discovery rates were estimated by permuting HLA or CMV assignments 20 times. A later analysis grouped co-occurring TCRs with DBSCAN, adding TCRdist sequence similarity when clustering within HLA-allele-positive subsets. For co-occurrence clustering, repertoires with fewer than 30,000 or more than 120,000 public chains were excluded, along with five repertoires with anomalous nucleotide sharing. TCRdb's version of the immuneACCESS table is confined to in-frame rearrangements and falls short of the full clone set. An unresolved V gene accounts for under half of the shortfall where checked; the remainder is of unknown origin. V, J and clone size were drawn from that table, and D and trimming were deduced from the DNA. Recorded for this sample are about 160,000 clones; around 76% of them occurred a single time. The ten largest account for about 1.6% of the sample.

These data are taken from a study of cytomegalovirus exposure and HLA in healthy donors (dated by TCRdb to 2017 to 2019). Some background on the complete study: An earlier analysis of several hundred of the donors reported more than 250 Gb of sequence data and roughly 100 million unique TCR beta sequences from 190 million or so T cells. An early release covering approximately 600 HLA-typed donors comprised roughly 300 gigabases of sequencing data and around 80 million unique TCR sequences. Of the 300 to 450 genotyped donors, less than 90% were placed in the genetic ancestry cluster associated with self-reported Caucasian donors. The study aimed to test whether signatures of past pathogen exposure could be identified by cataloging public T cell receptors. The study used immunosequencing to profile the T cell repertoires of several hundred subjects and linked those repertoires to cytomegalovirus serostatus. Along with the roughly 610-subject first cohort, a separate validation cohort of some 130 different subjects was used. The study combined high-throughput TCR immunosequencing, statistical association of individual TCRs with disease status, and machine learning to predict cytomegalovirus infection status. A later analysis re-analyzed previously published TCR beta repertoires from approximately 670 donors and added high-resolution HLA genotyping to study TCR occurrence patterns. The later analysis used no new phenotypic data to find candidate immune exposures, relying instead on TCR beta sequences and their occurrence across donors. In an earlier analysis of 587 of the donors, high-throughput TCR beta sequencing was used to judge whether each TCR beta V gene segment behaved as functional or pseudogenic. Donor age, sex, ethnicity and CMV serostatus were compiled alongside the repertoire data. A later genetic analysis took genome-wide SNP genotypes for about three fifths of the 666 donors and used that subset as a discovery cohort. Every discovery cohort repertoire had been produced on one sequencing platform. Both class I and class II loci were covered by HLA typing, at four-digit resolution. Typing coverage differed by locus: A, B, C, DRB1 and DQB1 were typed in roughly 629-630 donors, DQA1 in 500 to 550, DPA1 in some 610, and DPB1 in roughly 450. Roughly 5 DR-DQ haplotypes were handled as single units for association and clustering, since linkage in the cohort was strong. Among some 400 genotyped donors of the cohort, an average of approximately 240,000 unique TCR beta nucleotide sequences was sequenced per donor, of which roughly 18% were non-productive. Broad study findings and their caveats: A later analysis found that TCR association rates varied across HLA loci, with DRB1 alleles showing the most associated TCRs and HLA-C alleles the fewest. The earlier analysis of about 600 of the donors excluded approximately 15 rarely observed V segments, including chromosome 9 orphons, because counts were too low. Because HLA typing was missing for some donors at each locus, association tests included only the typed subset. While some public TCRs were present in many individuals, most TCR sequences turned up only very rarely across donors. A later analysis found that HLA-associated TCR beta chains were more clonally expanded and had lower generation probabilities than equally common non-associated chains. CMV serostatus was the only immune exposure information available for the cohort. Most CMV-associated TCR beta chains appeared to be HLA-restricted in a later analysis, and the HLA associations seemed to be driven largely by CMV exposure. When HLA alleles, especially DR and DQ, strongly co-occurred, attributing TCR associations to individual alleles was difficult. In both the original and validation cohorts, the classifier was reported to diagnose cytomegalovirus status with high specificity and sensitivity. Only TCR beta chains were sequenced in this cohort, and the absence of alpha or paired-chain data limited detectable features. Specific HLA alleles were associated with more than 15,000 TCR beta sequences at a false discovery rate of 0.05 in a later analysis. Correlated functional status among segregating V segments might be attributable to linkage disequilibrium, but an unknown experimental factor could not be ruled out. An earlier analysis of 587 of the donors showed that most TCR beta V segments appeared in productive rearrangements either about 90% or about 30% of the time, which broadly matched IMGT annotations. In a later genetic analysis, a missense DCLRE1C variant was associated with V-gene and J-gene trimming of TCR beta chains, and the association was replicated in an independent cohort. In the study, approximately 160 TCR beta chains were listed as associated with cytomegalovirus. A cluster of highly shared sequence variants was judged likely to represent a technical artifact of the sequencing pipeline. A later genetic analysis reported fewer N-insertions in productive TCRs among donors in an Asian-associated ancestry cluster than the roughly 640-donor mean. A further reported finding was that TCR beta sequences accurately predicted the HLA-A and HLA-B alleles for most subjects in the first cohort. The authors suggested that the approach could potentially be extended to other disease states and immunological phenotypes. Presence/absence analyses assumed roughly uniform sequencing depth across donors, an assumption that may not hold. In vitro tests confirmed that a few of the cytomegalovirus-associated TCR beta chains recognize cytomegalovirus antigens. In a later analysis, several top co-occurrence clusters were reported to appear linked to parvovirus B19, influenza, CMV and Epstein-Barr virus.

The cohort comprised 550 to 700 healthy bone marrow donors. At the time of sampling, all cohort members were nominally healthy, though unrecorded immune exposures were likely present. The donor tested CMV seropositive, placing the donor among the approximately 290 seropositive members of the cohort. A peripheral blood sample was provided by each donor, and peripheral blood mononuclear cells were used for TCR beta sequencing. Genomic DNA extraction from the blood cell samples was performed with the Qiagen DNeasy Blood Extraction Kit. The sequence derives from a girl between 5 and 17 years old in good health and CMV-seropositive. Source material: PBMCs.

The CDR3 here reads CAKWGDQETQYF. The DNA sequence is as follows: TGTGCCAAGTGGGGGGACCAAGAGACCCAGTACTTC. This chain is built from TRBV30 and TRBJ2-5; tentative D gene TRBD2, with 6 bases matching. Per the germline V gene (reference sequence), GTSNPN is the CDR1 and SVGIG is the CDR2. V sheds 8 bases and J sheds 0 bases, leaving 10 bases between their ends. The CDR3 contains 12 residues, cysteine and phenylalanine counted. Only the CDR3 portion is preserved as DNA: 36 bases, with reading frame beginning at the first base.